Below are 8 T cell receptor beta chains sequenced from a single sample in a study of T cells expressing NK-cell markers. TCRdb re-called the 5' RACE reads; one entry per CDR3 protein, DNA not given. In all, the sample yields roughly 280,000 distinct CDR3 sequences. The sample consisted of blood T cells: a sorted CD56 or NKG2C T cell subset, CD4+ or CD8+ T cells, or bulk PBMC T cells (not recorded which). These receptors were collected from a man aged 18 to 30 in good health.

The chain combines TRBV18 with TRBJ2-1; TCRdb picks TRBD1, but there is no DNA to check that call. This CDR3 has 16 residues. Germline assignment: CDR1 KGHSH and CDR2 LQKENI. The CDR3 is CASSPDRQSSYNEQFF.

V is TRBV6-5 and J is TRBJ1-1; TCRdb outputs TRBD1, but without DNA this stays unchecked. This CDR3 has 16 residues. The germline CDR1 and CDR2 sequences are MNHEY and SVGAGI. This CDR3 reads CASSYSGRGRNTEAFF.

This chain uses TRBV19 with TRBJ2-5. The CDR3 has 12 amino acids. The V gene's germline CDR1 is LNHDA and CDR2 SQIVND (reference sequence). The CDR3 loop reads CASSAGIETQYF.

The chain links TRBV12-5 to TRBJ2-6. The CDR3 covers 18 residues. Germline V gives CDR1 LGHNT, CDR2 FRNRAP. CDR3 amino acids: CASGLSVGRWSGANVLTF.

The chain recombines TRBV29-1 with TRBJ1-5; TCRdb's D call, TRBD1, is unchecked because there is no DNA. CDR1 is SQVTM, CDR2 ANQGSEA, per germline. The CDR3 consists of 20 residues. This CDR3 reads CSVTLKKGMGPPTDHQPQHF.

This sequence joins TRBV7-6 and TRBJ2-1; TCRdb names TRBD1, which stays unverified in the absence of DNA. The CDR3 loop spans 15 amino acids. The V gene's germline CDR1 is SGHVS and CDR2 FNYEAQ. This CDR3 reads CASSFSGQGLDEQFF.

This chain's CDR3 is CASSTGLATYEQYF. The chain links TRBV5-6 to TRBJ2-7; the TCRdb D gene call, TRBD2, has no DNA to confirm it. The V gene's germline CDR1 is SGHDT and CDR2 YYEEEE. This CDR3 contains 14 residues.

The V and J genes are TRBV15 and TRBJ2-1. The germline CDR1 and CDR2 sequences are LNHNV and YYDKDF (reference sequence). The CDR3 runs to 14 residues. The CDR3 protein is CATSRVGDYNEQFF.